Listed below are T cell receptor beta chains from one sample, sequenced in a study of CD8 T cells in Susac syndrome. TCRdb re-called the immunoSEQ multiplex PCR reads through MiXCR, storing one row per CDR3 protein. The table records some 170,000 distinct CDR3 sequences, roughly 94% of them present only once. The sample taken for sequencing was CD4+ T cells from PBMCs. All receptors derive from a human donor with Susac syndrome. CDR3s include the opening cysteine and the closing phenylalanine or tryptophan. The D gene is left open where the match is weak. Clone size is shown for a subset of rows, as once, few, many or a class of expanded clone.

. | TRBJ2-5 | TRBV7-7 | 14 | . | CASSLGHSQETQYF | TGTGCCAGCAGCCTCGGACACAGCCAAGAGACCCAGTACTTC
. | TRBJ2-6 | TRBV13 | 19 | . | CASSLALGLPGSGANVLTF | TGTGCCAGCAGCTTGGCCCTAGGACTTCCCGGCTCTGGGGCCAACGTCCTGACTTTC
TRBD2 | TRBJ2-1 | TRBV7-2 | 16 | . | CASSAASGISGNEQFF | TGTGCCAGCAGCGCCGCTAGCGGGATCTCCGGGAATGAGCAGTTCTTC
. | TRBJ1-5 | TRBV3-1 | 17 | once | CASSQATQGESNQPQHF | TGTGCCAGCAGCCAAGCCACTCAGGGAGAAAGCAATCAGCCCCAGCATTTT
TRBD1 | TRBJ1-5 | TRBV5-8 | 17 | once | CASSPLRTGQWDQPQHF | TGTGCCAGCAGCCCCTTGAGGACAGGGCAGTGGGATCAGCCCCAGCATTTT
. | TRBJ2-3 | TRBV24-1 | 13 | . | CATSDTATETQYF | TGTGCCACCAGTGATACAGCGACGGAAACGCAGTATTTT
TRBD2 | TRBJ2-7 | TRBV2 | 17 | . | CASSDSFFRREAREQYF | TGTGCCAGCAGTGATTCTTTCTTTAGGCGGGAGGCGAGGGAGCAGTACTTC
. | TRBJ2-3 | TRBV11-2 | 14 | . | CASRYTGRTDTQYF | TGTGCCAGCAGATACACGGGACGCACAGATACGCAGTATTTT
TRBD1 | TRBJ1-2 | TRBV29-1 | 14 | . | CSVERQGAKSGYTF | TGCAGCGTTGAACGGCAGGGGGCGAAATCTGGCTACACCTTC
TRBD2 | TRBJ2-7 | TRBV29-1 | 13 | . | CSVSSGVNYEQYF | TGCAGCGTGTCTAGCGGGGTTAACTACGAGCAGTACTTC
TRBD1 | TRBJ2-7 | TRBV5-8 | 15 | . | CASSSEDRVGGEQYF | TGTGCCAGCAGCTCCGAGGACAGGGTTGGTGGCGAGCAGTACTTC
. | TRBJ1-1 | TRBV12-3/TRBV12-4 | 14 | . | CASILDSRGTEAFF | TGTGCCAGCATCCTCGACAGTCGGGGCACTGAAGCTTTCTTT
TRBD2 | TRBJ2-1 | TRBV5-1 | 17 | once | CASSLGASGGLYNEQFF | TGCGCCAGCAGCTTGGGGGCTAGCGGGGGATTGTACAATGAGCAGTTCTTC
TRBD1 | TRBJ1-2 | TRBV6-5 | 14 | . | CASSYSRQGVGYTF | TGTGCCAGCAGTTACTCTCGACAGGGGGTTGGCTACACCTTC